This entry concerns a single T cell receptor (beta chain). Its antigen is as yet unknown. The junction does not match germline at one end; this may be a read error. Described time point: week 11, during vaccination. Vaccine doses each comprised 300 ug of mutant IDH1 20-mer peptide, with topical imiquimod. New WHO grade 3 or 4 astrocytomas that were IDH1-mutant and ATRX-lost occurred in the donors. Germline lookup yields CDR1 LNHDA and CDR2 SQIVND (reference sequence). The CDR3 covers 12 residues. This sample was taken from a study of a mutant IDH1 vaccine in newly diagnosed glioma. At the level of the study: Weeks 1, 3, 5, 7, 11, 15, 19 and 23 were when patients received their eight vaccinations. Initiation of the vaccine course occurred 4-6 weeks after radiotherapy alone, or alongside temozolomide cycles.

Libraries were prepared by immunoSEQ multiplex PCR; TCRdb keeps only in-frame clonotypes and omits some of them. The repertoire holds about 120,000 clones, with about nine tenths as singletons. Overall study findings and caveats: Patients showed vaccine-induced immune responses at a rate of about 93%.

The genes are TRBV19 and TRBJ1-2; D may be TRBD1 (6 bases). The specimen was PBMCs, collected from a glioma patient whose treatment included an IDH1 peptide vaccine. This clonotype originated in a woman aged 50 to 60 with glioma. CDR3 in DNA: TGCGACAAAGGGGGGAGATCGTATGGCTACACCTTC. Protein product: CDKGGRSYGYTF.